The 18 T cell receptor beta chains listed next were all sequenced from one sample in a study of T cell repertoires in cytomegalovirus infection. Their antigens remain unidentified. MiXCR, applied by TCRdb to the reads, yields one record per CDR3 protein. Of roughly 800,000 distinct CDR3 sequences in the sample, 29% were seen once. The sequencing used cultured CD8+ T cells from PBMCs, collected from culture after CMV antigen stimulation. The receptors were gathered from a human donor in good health (CMV status not recorded). Some clones in this sample may be carry-over from other donors' samples.

This clonotype was picked up many times. The genes are TRBV6-5 and TRBJ1-3, with D possibly matching TRBD1 (6 bases). Germline-derived CDR1 and CDR2 are MNHEY and SVGAGI. The CDR3 length is 17 residues. The V end was cut by 0 bases, the J end by 0 bases, with 12 bases between. The CDR3 DNA follows: TGTGCCAGCAGTTACTCGACGAGGGGGATCTCTGGAAACACCATATATTTT. The encoded protein is CASSYSTRGISGNTIYF.

CDR3 sequence reads: CASSYVGGRTEAFF. The CDR3 DNA sequence: TGTGCCAGCAGCTACGTAGGGGGGCGCACTGAAGCTTTCTTT. The chain is built from TRBV7-3 and TRBJ1-1, with D tentatively TRBD1 (6 bases). Deletions cut 4 bases from V and 4 bases from J, with 13 bases between. Germline V gene lookup returns CDR1 SGHTA and CDR2 FQGTGA. The CDR3 covers 14 residues.

The rearrangement links TRBV6-1 to TRBJ2-1; 12 bases are shared with TRBD2. Germline V gene lookup returns CDR1 MNHNS and CDR2 SASEGT. Trimming cost V 5 bases and J 8 bases; bases outside gene matches: 10. This CDR3 contains 16 residues. For the CDR3, the DNA is TGTGCCAGCAGTCCAAGGACTAGCGGGGCGTCGCATGAGCAGTTCTTC. Its protein product is CASSPRTSGASHEQFF.

This clonotype has a handful of counts. The chain carries TRBV25-1 and TRBJ2-5; 13 bases align to TRBD2. The V segment lost 2 bases and the J segment 5 bases; nucleotides outside the gene matches: 2. The CDR3 is made up of 15 amino acids. The germline gives CDR1 MGHDK, CDR2 SYGVNS. CDR3 in DNA: TGTGCCAGCAGTGAACGACTAGCGGGGGGTGAGACCCAGTACTTC. Amino acids: CASSERLAGGETQYF.

Only a few counts were recorded for this clonotype. The chain combines TRBV4-1 with TRBJ2-1, with TRBD1 identical over 12 bases. J gave up 8 bases and V 5 bases, and 10 bases lay outside the gene matches. Germline V gene sequence: CDR1 MGHRA, CDR2 YSYEKL. The CDR3 is 16 amino acids. CDR3 region: CASSLRGQGASHEQFF. The CDR3 DNA follows: TGCGCCAGCAGCTTACGGGGACAGGGGGCGAGCCATGAGCAGTTCTTC.

The chain combines TRBV19 with TRBJ2-1, with TRBD2 matching over 9 bases. The CDR3 runs 16 residues. After removal of 1 base from V and 2 bases from J, the junction contained 3 bases not matched to a gene. The germline V gene has CDR1 LNHDA and CDR2 SQIVND (reference sequence). The CDR3 loop reads CASSIGGGGAYNEQFF. The CDR3 coding sequence is TGTGCCAGTAGTATAGGTGGCGGGGGGGCCTACAATGAGCAGTTCTTC. Drawing the rest from reference TRBV19 and TRBJ2-1, the complete variable domain is DGGITQSPKYLFRKEGQNVTLSCEQNLNHDAMYWYRQDPGQGLRLIYYSQIVNDFQKGDIAEGYSVSREKKESFPLTVTSAQKNPTAFYLCASSIGGGGAYNEQFFGPGTRLTVL.

The V call is TRBV7-4, the J call TRBJ2-1; 8 bases match TRBD1. This CDR3 is 16 amino acids long. Germline-derived CDR1 and CDR2 are SGHVT and SQSDAQ. J gave up 5 bases and V 3 bases, and 9 bases lay outside the gene matches. The CDR3, as DNA: TGTGCCAGCAGCTTCAGATGGGACAGGCTCAACAATGAGCAGTTCTTC. Protein: CASSFRWDRLNNEQFF.

This chain connects TRBV19 to TRBJ1-1; 8 bases match TRBD1. The CDR3 has 14 amino acids. The J segment lost 4 bases and the V segment lost 6 bases, leaving 7 bases of the junction unmatched. Germline V gives CDR1 LNHDA, CDR2 SQIVND (reference sequence). The CDR3 protein is CASRAGGAGTEAFF. CDR3 DNA: TGTGCCAGTAGGGCAGGGGGCGCGGGCACTGAAGCTTTCTTT.

This clonotype was detected a few times. J is TRBJ1-2 and V is TRBV27; TRBD1 aligns across 7 bases. The CDR3 is 16 amino acids. The V gene end was trimmed by 5 bases and the J gene end by 3 bases; junction bases not matched to a gene: 12. Germline assignment: CDR1 MNHEY and CDR2 SMNVEV (reference sequence). The CDR3 here is CASSHDRTGADYGYTF. The CDR3 region has the DNA TGTGCCAGCAGTCACGACCGGACAGGAGCAGACTATGGCTACACCTTC.

The chain joins TRBV20-1 to TRBJ1-2; perhaps TRBD1 as D (5 bases). The V gene lost 0 bases and the J gene lost 3 bases, with 11 bases spanning the gap. Germline lookup yields CDR1 DFQATT and CDR2 SNEGSKA (reference sequence). This CDR3 has 14 residues. CDR3 amino acids: CSARDLDSHYGYTF. The CDR3 DNA follows: TGCAGTGCTAGAGATCTTGACAGTCACTATGGCTACACCTTC.

This clonotype was recorded many times. The V gene is TRBV7-9, the J gene TRBJ2-7; possibly TRBD1 or TRBD2 for D (5 bases each). This CDR3 region has 14 residues. Germline CDR1 SEHNR, CDR2 FQNEAQ (reference sequence). Trimming removed 5 bases from V and 3 bases from J, with 14 bases in between. The CDR3 spells CASSAWDRYYEQYF. CDR3 nucleotide sequence: TGTGCCAGCAGCGCATGGGACCGATACTACGAGCAGTACTTC.

CDR3 sequence reads: CASIADSTDTQYF. In DNA, the CDR3 is TGTGCCAGCATAGCTGATAGCACAGATACGCAGTATTTT. The chain is built from TRBV27 and TRBJ2-3; D remains unclear. The CDR3 extends over 13 amino acids. The germline V gene has CDR1 MNHEY and CDR2 SMNVEV (reference sequence). V lost 7 bases and J 0 bases, leaving 8 bases between the germline ends.

This clonotype appeared a few times. In DNA, the CDR3 is TGTGCCAGCAGTTTGACCGGGACAAATGAGCAGTTCTTC. Translating gives CASSLTGTNEQFF. The rearrangement joins TRBV12-3 or TRBV12-4 to TRBJ2-1; D may be TRBD1 (6 bases). The ends were cut back, 3 bases at V and 7 bases at J, with 10 bases in the middle. The CDR3 spans 13 residues.

There are many counts of this clonotype. The rearrangement joins TRBV6-1 to TRBJ2-7; D may be TRBD1 (6 bases). The CDR3 has 15 amino acids. The ends were cut back, 5 bases at V and 1 base at J, with 15 bases in the middle. CDR1 and CDR2 (germline): MNHNS, SASEGT. CDR3 residues: CASSIHRVWSYEQYV. CDR3 nucleotides: TGTGCCAGCAGTATCCACAGGGTTTGGTCCTACGAGCAGTACGTC.

The sample holds a few counts of this clonotype. V usage is TRBV2 and J usage is TRBJ2-1; 7 nucleotides align to TRBD2. The CDR3 is 18 residues long. The germline V gene has CDR1 SNHLY and CDR2 FYNNEI. The junction had 12 bases not matched to a gene; V was cut back by 4 bases and J by 0 bases. The CDR3 loop reads CASSAFSSGVSSYNEQFF. The CDR3 nucleotides read TGTGCCAGCAGTGCTTTTTCAAGCGGGGTAAGCTCCTACAATGAGCAGTTCTTC.

The rearrangement joins TRBV7-9 to TRBJ1-2; 7 bases map to TRBD1. V gave up 0 bases and J gave up 4 bases; unmatched junction bases: 2. The germline gives CDR1 SEHNR, CDR2 FQNEAQ (reference sequence). The CDR3 spans 14 residues. The DNA of the CDR3 is TGTGCCAGCAGCTTAGCTGACAGGGTCTATGGCTACACCTTC. This translates into CASSLADRVYGYTF.

This clonotype was recorded many times. The rearrangement uses TRBV7-9 and TRBJ2-3; 7 bases are a match to TRBD1. With V trimmed by 5 bases and J by 4 bases, 0 bases remained unmatched. The CDR3 totals 12 residues. Germline CDR1 reads SEHNR; CDR2 reads FQNEAQ (reference sequence). The CDR3 spells CASSQGADTQYF. CDR3 sequence (DNA): TGTGCCAGCAGCCAGGGGGCAGATACGCAGTATTTT.

This clonotype appeared once. The rearrangement links TRBV10-3 to TRBJ2-1, with 8 bases fitting TRBD1. CDR3 length equals 17 residues. V was clipped by 3 bases and J by 2 bases; unmatched bases: 9. Germline lookup yields CDR1 ENHRY and CDR2 SYGVKD. CDR3 DNA: TGTGCCATCAGTGACCCTACGGACAGGGTCGCCTACAATGAGCAGTTCTTC. This codes for CAISDPTDRVAYNEQFF.